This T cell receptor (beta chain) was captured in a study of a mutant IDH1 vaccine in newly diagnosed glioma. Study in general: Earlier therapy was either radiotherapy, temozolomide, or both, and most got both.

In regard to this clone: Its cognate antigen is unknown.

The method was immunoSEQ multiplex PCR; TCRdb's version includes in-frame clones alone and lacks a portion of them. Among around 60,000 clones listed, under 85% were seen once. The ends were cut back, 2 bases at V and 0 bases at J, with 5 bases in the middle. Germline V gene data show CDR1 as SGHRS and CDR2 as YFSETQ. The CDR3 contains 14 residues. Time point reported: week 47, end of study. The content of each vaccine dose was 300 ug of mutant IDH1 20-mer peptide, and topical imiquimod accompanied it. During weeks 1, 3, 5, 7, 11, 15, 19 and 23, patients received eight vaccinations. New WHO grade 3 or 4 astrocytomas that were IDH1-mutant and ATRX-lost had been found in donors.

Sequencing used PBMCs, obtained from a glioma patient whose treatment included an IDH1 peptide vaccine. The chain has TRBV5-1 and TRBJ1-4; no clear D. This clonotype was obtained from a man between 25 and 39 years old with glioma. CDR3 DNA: TGCGCCAGCAGCTTCGCCGCAACTAATGAAAAACTGTTTTTT. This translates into CASSFAATNEKLFF.